The clone carrying this T cell receptor beta chain occurred many times. Its specificity is not known. The source of the sample is a study of CD8 T cells in ankylosing spondylitis. Overall study results and limits: Seemingly distinctive of ankylosing spondylitis blood was a TCR beta motif formed by eight highly homologous variants. Disease-associated clones were CD8+ and fairly uncommon in peripheral blood. Clones tied to disease were said to be significantly enriched in matched ankylosing spondylitis synovial fluid. A number of the motif variants had already been described in reactive arthritis synovial fluid and blood.

TCRdb reanalysed the 5' RACE reads using MiXCR and keeps one entry per CDR3 protein. Seen here are about 160,000 distinct CDR3 sequences, about 18% observed once, and the top ten hold about 8.2%. The germline V gene has CDR1 SGHDN and CDR2 FVKESK. V was trimmed by 6 bases and J by 0 bases, leaving 2 bases between them. This CDR3 region has 11 residues. The sample was blood, either unsorted or a sorted T cell fraction (not recorded which). This TCR derives from a male donor with ankylosing spondylitis or in good health (not recorded which). The J gene is TRBJ2-5, the V gene TRBV14; D gene ambiguous. The CDR3 nucleotides are TGTGCCAGCAGTCACCAAGAGACCCAGTACTTC. The encoded protein is CASSHQETQYF.